In this sample, the clone carrying this TCR beta chain turned up many times. Its target is not known. This record belongs to a study of blood T cells in healthy people across ages. Sample-barcoded 5' priming and a J-beta primer mix drove a second PCR of roughly 6 to 12 cycles. TCRdb processed the 5' RACE reads anew with MiXCR; each CDR3 protein has one entry. The sample has more than 800,000 distinct CDR3 sequences; under 30% are singletons. The CDR3 covers 11 residues. V gave up 8 bases and J gave up 9 bases, with 11 bases separating them. CDR1 is MGHDK, CDR2 SYGVNS, per germline. Findings and limits, study-wide: Strong correlation linked observed beta diversity and percent naive T cells. Leaving the PBMCs unsorted stopped any conclusive comparison of naive versus antigen-experienced cells. Estimates of total diversity, which came from one million sequenced T cells, were considered to be underestimates. Per million T cells, TCR beta diversity dropped about linearly as age rose.

The J gene is TRBJ2-1, the V gene TRBV25-1; D might be TRBD2 (5 bases). Sequencing was carried out using blood. The clonotype comes from a woman at least 80 years old in good health. CDR3 loop: CASYGGGEQFF. The DNA for the CDR3 is TGTGCCAGCTATGGAGGCGGTGAGCAGTTCTTC.